This entry is about one TCR beta chain. Its specificity is not known. The data are from a study of T cell responses to AZD1222 COVID-19 vaccine. Findings and limits, study-wide: Seropositivity was recorded at baseline in only six AZD1222 recipients. Spike-specific TCR breadth and depth were elevated following two AZD1222 doses.

Some clones are missing from TCRdb's copy, which holds only in-frame ones; the method was immunoSEQ multiplex PCR. The sample lists 100,000 to 150,000 clones; roughly 90% were seen once. The V end was cut by 0 bases, the J end by 0 bases, with 15 bases between. CDR1 and CDR2 from the germline V gene are KGHSH and LQKENI. The CDR3 is 18 amino acids. The chain carries TRBV18 and TRBJ2-4, with D perhaps matching TRBD2 (5 bases). The receptor was isolated from an adult in good health. Sequenced here: peripheral blood, sampled on day 0 of AZD1222 vaccination. The CDR3 sequence: CASSPPEVGLLAKNIQYF. The CDR3 bases are TGTGCCAGCTCACCACCGGAGGTCGGCTTACTAGCCAAAAACATTCAGTACTTC.